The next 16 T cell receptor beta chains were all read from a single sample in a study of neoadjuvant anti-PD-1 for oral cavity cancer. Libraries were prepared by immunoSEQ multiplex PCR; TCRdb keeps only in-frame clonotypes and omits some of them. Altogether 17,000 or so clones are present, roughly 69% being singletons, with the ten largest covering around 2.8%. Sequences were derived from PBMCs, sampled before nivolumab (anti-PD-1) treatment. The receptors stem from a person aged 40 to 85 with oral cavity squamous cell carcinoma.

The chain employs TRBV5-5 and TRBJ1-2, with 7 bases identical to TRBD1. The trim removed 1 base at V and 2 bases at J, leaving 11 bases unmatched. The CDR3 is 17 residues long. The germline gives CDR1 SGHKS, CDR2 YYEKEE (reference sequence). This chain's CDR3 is CASSLTPTGRRNYGYTF. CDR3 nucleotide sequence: TGTGCCAGCAGCTTGACCCCGACAGGGAGGCGCAACTATGGCTACACCTTC.

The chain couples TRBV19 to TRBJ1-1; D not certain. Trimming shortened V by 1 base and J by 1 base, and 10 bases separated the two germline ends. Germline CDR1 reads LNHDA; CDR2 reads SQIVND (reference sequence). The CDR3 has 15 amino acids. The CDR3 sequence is CASSIGEQGNTEAFF. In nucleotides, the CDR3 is TGTGCCAGTAGTATAGGAGAACAAGGGAACACTGAAGCTTTCTTT.

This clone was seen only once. CDR3 nucleotides: TGTGCCAGCAGCGGCCAGGGGGGGGCAAGCACAGATACGCAGTATTTT. It is translated as CASSGQGGASTDTQYF. The chain uses TRBV9 and TRBJ2-3; the D gene could be TRBD1 or TRBD2 (7 bases each). The ends were cut back, 3 bases at V and 0 bases at J, with 14 bases in the middle. Germline lookup yields CDR1 SGDLS and CDR2 YYNGEE. This CDR3 spans 16 amino acids. Variable domain in full (rest from reference TRBV9 and TRBJ2-3): DSGVTQTPKHLITATGQRVTLRCSPRSGDLSVYWYQQSLDQGLQFLIQYYNGEERAKGNILERFSAQQFPDLHSELNLSSLELGDSALYFCASSGQGGASTDTQYFGPGTRLTVL.

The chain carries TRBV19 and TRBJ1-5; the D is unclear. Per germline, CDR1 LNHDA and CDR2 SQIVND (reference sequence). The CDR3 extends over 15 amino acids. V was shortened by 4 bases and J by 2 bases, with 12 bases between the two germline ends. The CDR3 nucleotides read TGTGCCAGTAGTACGACCCGGGGTGGCAATCAGCCCCAGCATTTT. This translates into CASSTTRGGNQPQHF.

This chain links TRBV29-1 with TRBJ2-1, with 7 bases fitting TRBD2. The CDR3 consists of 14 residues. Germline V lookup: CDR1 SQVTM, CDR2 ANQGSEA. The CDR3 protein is CSFNLAAIYNEQFF. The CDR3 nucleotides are TGCAGTTTTAACCTAGCGGCCATCTACAATGAGCAGTTCTTC.

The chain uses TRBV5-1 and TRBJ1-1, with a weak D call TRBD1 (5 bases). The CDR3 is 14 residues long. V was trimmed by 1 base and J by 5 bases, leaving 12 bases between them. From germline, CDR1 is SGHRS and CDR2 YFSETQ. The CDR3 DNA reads TGCGCCAGCAGCTTGAAAGGGGAAGGTACTGAAGCTTTCTTT. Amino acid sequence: CASSLKGEGTEAFF.

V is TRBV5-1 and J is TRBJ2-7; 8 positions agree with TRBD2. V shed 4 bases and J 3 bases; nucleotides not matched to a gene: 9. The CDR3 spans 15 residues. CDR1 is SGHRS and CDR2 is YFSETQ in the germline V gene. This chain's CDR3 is CASSVQAGEGYEQYF. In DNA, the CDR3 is TGCGCCAGCAGCGTACAAGCGGGAGAAGGCTACGAGCAGTACTTC.

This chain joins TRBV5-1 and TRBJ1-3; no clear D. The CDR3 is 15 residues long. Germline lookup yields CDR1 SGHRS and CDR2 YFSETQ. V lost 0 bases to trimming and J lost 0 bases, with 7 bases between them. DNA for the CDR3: TGCGCCAGCAGCTTGGATTGGAGCTCTGGAAACACCATATATTTT. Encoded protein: CASSLDWSSGNTIYF. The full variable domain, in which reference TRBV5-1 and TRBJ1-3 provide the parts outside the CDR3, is KAGVTQTPRYLIKTRGQQVTLSCSPISGHRSVSWYQQTPGQGLQFLFEYFSETQRNKGNFPGRFSGRQFSNSRSEMNVSTLELGDSALYLCASSLDWSSGNTIYFGEGSWLTVV.

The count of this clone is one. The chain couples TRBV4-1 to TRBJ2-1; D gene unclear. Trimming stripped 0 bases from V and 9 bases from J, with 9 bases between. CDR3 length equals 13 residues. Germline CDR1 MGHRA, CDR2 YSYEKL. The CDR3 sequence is CASSQEMTGEQFF. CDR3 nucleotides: TGCGCCAGCAGCCAAGAGATGACGGGTGAGCAGTTCTTC.

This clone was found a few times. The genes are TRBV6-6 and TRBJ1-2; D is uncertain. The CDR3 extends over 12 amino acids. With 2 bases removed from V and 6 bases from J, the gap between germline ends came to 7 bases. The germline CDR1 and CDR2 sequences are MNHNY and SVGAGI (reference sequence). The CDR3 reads CASSYPNNGYTF. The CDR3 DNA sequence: TGTGCCAGCAGTTACCCCAACAATGGCTACACCTTC.

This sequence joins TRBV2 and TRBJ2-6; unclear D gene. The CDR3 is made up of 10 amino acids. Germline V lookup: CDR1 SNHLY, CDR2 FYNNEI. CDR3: CGPGANVLTF. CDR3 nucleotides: TGTGGACCTGGGGCCAACGTCCTGACTTTC.

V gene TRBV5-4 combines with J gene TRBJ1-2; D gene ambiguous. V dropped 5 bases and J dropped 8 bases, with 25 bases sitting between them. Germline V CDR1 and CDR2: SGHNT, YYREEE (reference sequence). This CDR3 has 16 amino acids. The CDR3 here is CASRQRPGPPSDGYTF. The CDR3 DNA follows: TGTGCCAGCAGACAGAGGCCCGGACCTCCTTCGGACGGCTACACCTTC. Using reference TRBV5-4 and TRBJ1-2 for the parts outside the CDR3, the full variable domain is ETGVTQSPTHLIKTRGQQVTLRCSSQSGHNTVSWYQQALGQGPQFIFQYYREEENGRGNFPPRFSGLQFPNYSSELNVNALELDDSALYLCASRQRPGPPSDGYTFGSGTRLTVV.

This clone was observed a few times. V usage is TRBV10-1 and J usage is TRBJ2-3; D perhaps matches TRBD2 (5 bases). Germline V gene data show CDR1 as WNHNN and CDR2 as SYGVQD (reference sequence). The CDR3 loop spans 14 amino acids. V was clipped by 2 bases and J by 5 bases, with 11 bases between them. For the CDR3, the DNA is TGCGCCAGCAGTGAGGACGTAGGGAGAGATACGCAGTATTTT. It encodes CASSEDVGRDTQYF.

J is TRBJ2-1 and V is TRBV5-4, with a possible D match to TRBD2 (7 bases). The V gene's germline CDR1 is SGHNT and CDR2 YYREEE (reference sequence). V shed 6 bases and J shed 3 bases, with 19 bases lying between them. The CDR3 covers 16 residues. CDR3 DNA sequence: TGTGCCAGCACCGCGGCAGGGGTAGCGGGCTACAATGAGCAGTTCTTC. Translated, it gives CASTAAGVAGYNEQFF.

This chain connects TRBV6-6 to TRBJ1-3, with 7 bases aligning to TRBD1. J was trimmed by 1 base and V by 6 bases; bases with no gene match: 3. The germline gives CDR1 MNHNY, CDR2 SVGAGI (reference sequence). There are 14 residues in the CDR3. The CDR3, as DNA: TGTGCCAGCAGCGACAGGGCTTCTGGAAACACCATATATTTT. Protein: CASSDRASGNTIYF.

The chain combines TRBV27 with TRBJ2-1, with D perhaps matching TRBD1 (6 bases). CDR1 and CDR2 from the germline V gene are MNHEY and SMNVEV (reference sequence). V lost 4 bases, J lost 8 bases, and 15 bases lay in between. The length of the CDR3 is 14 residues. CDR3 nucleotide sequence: TGTGCCAGCAGTTCGCCATCCAGGGGCCATGAGCAGTTCTTC. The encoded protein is CASSSPSRGHEQFF.